The entry that follows covers one TCR beta chain sequence. What it binds is not known. The data derive from a study of T-cell memory formation after mild COVID-19. Study information: In these data, TCR clusters were largely donor specific. General study results and limits: The main location of contracting CD4+ clones was CM and EM, and that of contracting CD8+ clones was EMRA. Clones that shrank (day 15 to 85) were balanced CD4/CD8, whereas later expanders leaned CD4+.

A 5'RACE reaction primed in the constant segment made cDNA libraries of TCR alpha and TCR beta, and these carried sample barcodes and UMIs. In TCRdb, the 5' RACE reads were re-called with MiXCR into one record per CDR3 protein. The sample consists of over 450,000 distinct CDR3 sequences, approximately 20% of them appearing once. This sequence originates from an adult woman who had mild COVID-19 (a few samples of this study predate the infection). Cell type and time point are not known. The sample was PBMCs or a T cell subset sorted from them (not recorded which).

The CDR3 sequence: CASSQVSGQGREQYF. The DNA for the CDR3 is TGTGCCAGCAGCCAAGTTTCGGGACAGGGGCGGGAGCAGTACTTC. This chain links TRBV14 with TRBJ2-7, with TRBD1 matching 10 bases. Germline V gives CDR1 SGHDN, CDR2 FVKESK. Losses at the gene ends were 1 base for V and 7 bases for J; bases not matched to a gene: 7. The CDR3 spans 15 residues.